Following are 6 T cell receptor beta chains from one sample sequenced in a study of blood T cell repertoires in COVID-19. The method was immunoSEQ multiplex PCR; TCRdb's version includes in-frame clones alone and lacks a portion of them. This repertoire shows fewer than 350,000 clones, about nine tenths found once; its top ten account for around 9%. The sample was peripheral blood. These receptors all stem from a middle-aged man with active or convalescent COVID-19.

This chain uses TRBV7-9 with TRBJ1-4; no clear D gene. Germline lookup yields CDR1 SEHNR and CDR2 FQNEAQ (reference sequence). V was shortened by 2 bases and J by 4 bases, with 14 bases between the two germline ends. CDR3 length: 16 amino acids. In DNA, the CDR3 is TGTGCCAGCAGCTTAAGTAGCAGTTTGCTTAATGAAAAACTGTTTTTT. This translates into CASSLSSSLLNEKLFF.

Details on this clone: Additional DNA sequences in this sample encode the identical CDR3. V usage is TRBV20-1 and J usage is TRBJ2-7; no clear D. The germline V gene encodes CDR1 DFQATT and CDR2 SNEGSKA (reference sequence). V lost 2 bases to trimming and J lost 5 bases, with 7 bases between them. This CDR3 is 11 amino acids long. CDR3: CSARSGHEQYF. CDR3 DNA: TGCAGTGCTAGAAGTGGCCACGAGCAGTACTTC.

This sequence joins TRBV9 and TRBJ1-1; TRBD1 matches 7 bases. The germline V gene has CDR1 SGDLS and CDR2 YYNGEE. The CDR3 length is 15 residues. The ends lost 1 base at V and 11 bases at J; junction bases unmatched: 14. CDR3 bases: TGTGCCAGCAGCGTACGAGGGGGGACAGCGCAAGATGCTTTCTTT. As protein: CASSVRGGTAQDAFF.

The chain couples TRBV2 to TRBJ2-7, with D possibly matching TRBD1 (6 bases). V lost 6 bases, J lost 7 bases, and 19 bases lay in between. This CDR3 is built from 14 residues. Per germline, CDR1 SNHLY and CDR2 FYNNEI. DNA for the CDR3: TGTGCCAGCAGCTCCGGGACACCTTCATTTGAGCAGTACTTC. Protein: CASSSGTPSFEQYF.

Written as DNA, the CDR3 is TGTGCCAGCAGCTCCGGGACAGGGCCACTCAACTATGGCTACACCTTC. This sequence encodes CASSSGTGPLNYGYTF. V gene TRBV5-6 combines with J gene TRBJ1-2, with TRBD1 matching over 9 bases. Germline V gene sequence: CDR1 SGHDT, CDR2 YYEEEE. The length of the CDR3 is 16 residues. V was clipped by 3 bases and J by 2 bases; unmatched bases: 8.

The V gene is TRBV5-1, the J gene TRBJ2-7; tentatively, D is TRBD1 (5 bases). The CDR3 is 14 amino acids. The V gene lost 0 bases and the J gene lost 0 bases, with 7 bases spanning the gap. Per germline, CDR1 SGHRS and CDR2 YFSETQ. CDR3 nucleotide sequence: TGCGCCAGCAGCTTGGATGGGGCCTCCTACGAGCAGTACTTC. Translation: CASSLDGASYEQYF.